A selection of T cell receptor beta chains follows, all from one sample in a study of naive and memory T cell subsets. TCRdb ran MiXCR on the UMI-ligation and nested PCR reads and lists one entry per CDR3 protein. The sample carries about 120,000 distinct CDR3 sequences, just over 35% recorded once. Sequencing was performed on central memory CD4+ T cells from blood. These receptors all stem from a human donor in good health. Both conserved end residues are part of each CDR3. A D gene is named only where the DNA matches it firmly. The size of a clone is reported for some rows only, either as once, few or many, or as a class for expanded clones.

CAWSVGRGNSPLHF	TGTGCCTGGAGTGTTGGCAGGGGCAATTCACCCCTCCACTTT	TRBV30	TRBJ1-6	few	.
CASSEPGRTTYEQYF	TGTGCCAGCAGTGAACCCGGGAGGACTACCTACGAGCAGTACTTC	TRBV25-1	TRBJ2-7	.	TRBD2
CASSEGQQTPWYF	TGTGCCAGCAGTGAAGGGCAGCAGACGCCTTGGTACTTC	TRBV6-1	TRBJ2-7	few	.
CSVRTGLTTYEQYF	TGCAGCGTGAGGACAGGGCTTACTACCTACGAGCAGTACTTC	TRBV29-1	TRBJ2-7	many	TRBD1
CASSSSGTRAYEQYF	TGTGCCAGCAGTTCATCCGGGACTAGAGCCTACGAGCAGTACTTC	TRBV28	TRBJ2-7	few	TRBD2
CSVNRGNQETQYF	TGCAGCGTAAACAGGGGTAACCAAGAGACCCAGTACTTC	TRBV29-1	TRBJ2-5	few	TRBD1
CASSGRDGGTDTQYF	TGTGCCAGCAGTGGCCGGGACGGAGGCACAGATACGCAGTATTTT	TRBV6-1	TRBJ2-3	.	.
CASSSAHRGTDTQYF	TGTGCCAGCAGTTCAGCTCATCGGGGAACAGATACGCAGTATTTT	TRBV28	TRBJ2-3	few	.
CASSQDRHAATYEQYF	TGTGCCAGCAGCCAAGATCGGCATGCAGCTACCTACGAGCAGTACTTC	TRBV4-2	TRBJ2-7	few	.
CASRGGLAGQFF	TGTGCCAGCAGGGGGGGACTAGCGGGGCAGTTCTTC	TRBV28	TRBJ2-1	few	TRBD2
CASSPDRGLKETQYF	TGTGCCAGCAGTCCAGACAGGGGGCTGAAAGAGACCCAGTACTTC	TRBV28	TRBJ2-5	few	TRBD1
CASRPTGGQNTEAFF	TGTGCCAGCAGGCCGACAGGGGGCCAGAACACTGAAGCTTTCTTT	TRBV6-2/TRBV6-3	TRBJ1-1	.	TRBD1
CATSRGSRSNEQFF	TGTGCCACCAGCAGAGGAAGTAGGTCCAATGAGCAGTTCTTC	TRBV15	TRBJ2-1	.	.
CASSPQGARTDTQYF	TGTGCCAGCAGCCCCCAGGGGGCAAGAACAGATACGCAGTATTTT	TRBV11-2	TRBJ2-3	.	TRBD1
CASSRQTFYEQYF	TGTGCCAGCAGTCGTCAGACGTTCTACGAGCAGTACTTC	TRBV27	TRBJ2-7	.	.
CASRAPTTYEQYF	TGTGCCAGCAGGGCCCCGACCACCTACGAGCAGTACTTC	TRBV28	TRBJ2-7	many	.
CASSEVSNYGYTF	TGTGCCAGCAGCGAAGTCAGTAACTATGGCTACACCTTC	TRBV9	TRBJ1-2	.	.
CASSSALGTQYF	TGTGCCAGCAGCTCAGCCCTCGGGACCCAGTACTTC	TRBV13	TRBJ2-5	.	.
CASSIELAGVRDEQFF	TGTGCCAGTAGTATAGAACTAGCGGGAGTGAGGGATGAGCAGTTCTTC	TRBV19	TRBJ2-1	.	TRBD2
CAIGPDTQPQHF	TGTGCCATCGGTCCTGATACTCAGCCCCAGCATTTT	TRBV10-3	TRBJ1-5	many	.
CSARARKGRETQYF	TGCAGTGCTAGAGCTCGGAAGGGGAGAGAGACCCAGTACTTC	TRBV20-1	TRBJ2-5	many	.
CASWTVSLVTGRRNVDNSPLHF	TGTGCCAGCTGGACTGTCAGCTTAGTAACAGGACGCAGAAACGTGGATAATTCACCCCTCCACTTT	TRBV6-5	TRBJ1-6	.	.
CASSPSGGNQPQHF	TGTGCCAGCAGCCCCAGTGGGGGAAATCAGCCCCAGCATTTT	TRBV7-2	TRBJ1-5	many	.
CASSSTGSTDTQYF	TGTGCCAGCAGTTCGACAGGTAGCACAGATACGCAGTATTTT	TRBV6-5	TRBJ2-3	many	.